Each of the 7 T cell receptor beta chains below was sequenced from the same sample in a study of shared clonotypes between healthy human individuals. Data came from immunoSEQ multiplex PCR; TCRdb stores just in-frame clones and leaves some out. The top ten hold 0.13% of the sample, which has millions of clones, roughly 94% seen once. Sequencing was carried out using naive CD4+ T cells sorted from blood. The subset is: CD45RA+ positively selected. These receptors originate from a man aged 18 to 35 in good health.

The CDR3 here is CATSRGWQPQHF. CDR3 nucleotide sequence: TGTGCCACCAGCAGAGGTTGGCAGCCCCAGCATTTT. The chain carries TRBV15 and TRBJ1-5; D remains ambiguous. Looked up from germline, CDR1 is LNHNV and CDR2 is YYDKDF (reference sequence). V lost 1 base, J lost 7 bases, and 5 bases lay in between. CDR3 length: 12 residues.

This clone was found once. The CDR3 reads CASSYSGLVDYGYTF. Here the CDR3 DNA reads TGTGCCAGCAGTTACTCGGGGCTTGTAGACTATGGCTACACCTTC. The chain carries TRBV6-5 and TRBJ1-2; D is possibly TRBD1 (5 bases). Germline CDR1 is MNHEY and CDR2 is SVGAGI. The V end was cut by 0 bases, the J end by 3 bases, with 11 bases between. The CDR3 has 15 amino acids.

The chain recombines TRBV5-1 with TRBJ2-1; 7 nucleotides agree with TRBD1. CDR1 SGHRS and CDR2 YFSETQ come from the germline V gene. The CDR3 has 12 amino acids. V trimming: 8 bases; J trimming: 11 bases; junction bases outside the gene matches: 10. Written as DNA, the CDR3 is TGCGCCAGTACCGGACAGGCGACGAAGCAGTTCTTC. Encoded protein: CASTGQATKQFF.

The chain is built from TRBV29-1 and TRBJ1-1; D may be TRBD1 (6 bases). Germline loops: CDR1 SQVTM, CDR2 ANQGSEA. Trimming pared 7 bases from V and 2 bases from J, leaving 17 bases between. The CDR3 is made up of 14 amino acids. The CDR3 DNA sequence: TGCAGCGCCTGCTGGGGGCGGCTTAACACTGAAGCTTTCTTT. This codes for CSACWGRLNTEAFF.

This chain joins TRBV7-2 and TRBJ2-2, with D unclear. CDR1 and CDR2 from the germline V gene are SGHTA and FQGNSA. This CDR3 spans 14 amino acids. V lost 4 bases and J lost 0, with 6 bases in between. The CDR3 region has the DNA TGTGCCAGCAGCTCCTCATCGAACACCGGGGAGCTGTTTTTT. It specifies CASSSSSNTGELFF.

This clone has a single count. V usage is TRBV7-2 and J usage is TRBJ2-5; 14 positions agree with TRBD2. V was clipped by 4 bases and J by 0 bases; unmatched bases: 10. CDR1 is SGHTA and CDR2 is FQGNSA in the germline V gene. This CDR3 spans 19 amino acids. This CDR3 reads CASSSSGLAGDKYQETQYF. The CDR3 DNA follows: TGTGCCAGCAGCTCATCGGGACTAGCGGGAGACAAGTACCAAGAGACCCAGTACTTC. Supplemented by reference TRBV7-2 and TRBJ2-5, the full variable domain reads GAGVSQSPSNKVTEKGKDVELRCDPISGHTALYWYRQSLGQGLEFLIYFQGNSAPDKSGLPSDRFSAERTGGSVSTLTIQRTQQEDSAVYLCASSSSGLAGDKYQETQYFGPGTRLLVL.

This sequence joins TRBV5-1 and TRBJ2-7; D possibly corresponds to TRBD1 (6 bases). The CDR3 extends over 17 amino acids. V shed 0 bases and J shed 1 base, with 17 bases lying between them. Germline V gives CDR1 SGHRS, CDR2 YFSETQ. CDR3 sequence reads: CASSLGRGVGVSYEQYF. DNA of the CDR3: TGCGCCAGCAGCTTGGGCAGGGGAGTTGGTGTATCCTACGAGCAGTACTTC.